This TCR beta chain stems from a study of blood T cell repertoires in COVID-19. Study-level background: Sites across the United States, Italy and Spain contributed samples from acute and convalescent COVID-19.

Germline CDR1 reads SGHVS; CDR2 reads FQNEAQ. V shed 2 bases, J shed 4 bases, and the junction held 8 bases outside the gene matches. The CDR3 has 16 residues. Original handling: Cell counts per sample came from amplifying reference gene primers. Sequencing used immunoSEQ multiplex PCR; TCRdb keeps in-frame clones, though not all of them. V and J calls and clone size follow that table, whereas D and trimming were derived from the DNA. The sample contains 99,000 or so clones, about nine tenths of which appear only once. The sample taken for sequencing was peripheral blood. The sequence derives from a man in his fifties or sixties with acute or convalescent COVID-19. V gene TRBV7-8 combines with J gene TRBJ2-1, with TRBD2 identical over 7 bases. The CDR3 bases are TGTGCCAGCAGCTTATTGGGCGGGGAGGGATACAATGAGCAGTTCTTC. Protein product: CASSLLGGEGYNEQFF.